The 20 T cell receptor beta chains below all came from one sample that was sequenced in a study of T cells in Graves' hyperthyroidism and ophthalmopathy. There were TCR beta CDR3 regions amplified from RNA transcripts. The TCR CDR3 was amplified in a first-round RT-PCR using the HTBI primer set. TCRdb recomputed calls from the multiplex PCR reads with MiXCR, one row per CDR3 protein. Of around 700,000 distinct CDR3 sequences listed, 35% are singletons. Sequenced input: blood. These receptor sequences come from a woman aged 40 to 50 with Graves' hyperthyroidism.

The chain links TRBV20-1 to TRBJ1-2, with D perhaps TRBD1 (6 bases). Trimming stripped 6 bases from V and 8 bases from J, with 13 bases between. Per germline, CDR1 DFQATT and CDR2 SNEGSKA (reference sequence). The CDR3 has 11 residues. DNA of the CDR3: TGCAGTGCCTCAGGGGATTGGGGCTACACCTTC. Its protein product is CSASGDWGYTF.

This clonotype was picked up one time. The CDR3 DNA sequence: TGTGCCAGCAGTTACGCGCCTAGCGGAACCACCTACGAGCAGTACTTC. Translating it yields CASSYAPSGTTYEQYF. The chain links TRBV7-8 to TRBJ2-7, with 7 bases fitting TRBD2. V dropped 6 bases and J dropped 2; count of bases not matched to a gene: 13. This CDR3 has 16 amino acids. Germline assignment: CDR1 SGHVS and CDR2 FQNEAQ.

This clonotype has more than one count but fewer than ten. This sequence joins TRBV7-2 and TRBJ1-1; 7 bases map to TRBD1. The junction had 9 bases not matched to a gene; V was cut back by 5 bases and J by 0 bases. The CDR3 consists of 16 residues. Germline CDR1 is SGHTA and CDR2 is FQGNSA. As DNA, the CDR3 is TGTGCCAGCAGCCGTTGGGGACAGCACATGAACACTGAAGCTTTCTTT. Its protein is CASSRWGQHMNTEAFF.

The gene calls are TRBV12-5 and TRBJ2-7, with TRBD1 matching 10 bases. This CDR3 region has 15 residues. Trimming at V came to 6 bases and at J to 2 bases, leaving 7 bases not matched to a gene. Germline V gene data show CDR1 as LGHNT and CDR2 as FRNRAP. CDR3 DNA sequence: TGTGCTAGTGGACGTGGACAGGGGGAACCCTACGAGCAGTACTTC. Protein: CASGRGQGEPYEQYF. Full variable domain (outside the CDR3, taken from reference TRBV12-5 and TRBJ2-7): DARVTQTPRHKVTEMGQEVTMRCQPILGHNTVFWYRQTMMQGLELLAYFRNRAPLDDSGMPKDRFSAEMPDATLATLKIQPSEPRDSAVYFCASGRGQGEPYEQYFGPGTRLTVT.

The sample holds a few counts of this clonotype. V usage is TRBV5-5 and J usage is TRBJ2-5; weak D call: TRBD2 (5 bases). Trimming shortened V by 0 bases and J by 6 bases, and 9 bases separated the two germline ends. The CDR3 runs 13 residues. Germline lookup yields CDR1 SGHKS and CDR2 YYEKEE (reference sequence). The CDR3: CASSLGGRKTQYF. Here the CDR3 DNA reads TGTGCCAGCAGCTTGGGCGGGCGGAAGACCCAGTACTTC.

This clonotype was counted ten times or more. The V call is TRBV2, the J call TRBJ1-2; D call uncertain. The CDR3 is made up of 12 amino acids. Trimming left V 2 bases short and J 7 bases short, with 8 bases between. CDR1 is SNHLY, CDR2 FYNNEI, per germline. CDR3 protein: CASSEIWSGYTF. DNA for the CDR3: TGTGCCAGCAGTGAAATCTGGTCTGGCTACACCTTC.

This clonotype was counted a few times. The gene calls are TRBV9 and TRBJ2-5, with D perhaps TRBD1 or TRBD2 (6 bases each). Trimming left V 7 bases short and J 3 bases short, with 19 bases between. The CDR3 consists of 15 residues. Germline V gene lookup returns CDR1 SGDLS and CDR2 YYNGEE. CDR3 coding DNA: TGTGCCAGCTCCCGGTATTCGGGGGCGGAAGAGACCCAGTACTTC. It codes for CASSRYSGAEETQYF.

This clonotype has at least ten counts. This sequence joins TRBV2 and TRBJ2-7; D gene uncertain. This CDR3 comprises 11 residues. Germline loops: CDR1 SNHLY, CDR2 FYNNEI. V lost 0 bases and J 5 bases, leaving 2 bases between the germline ends. This chain's CDR3 is CASSEADEQYF. As DNA, the CDR3 is TGTGCCAGCAGTGAAGCTGACGAGCAGTACTTC.

This clonotype appeared a single time. Since no conserved phenylalanine or tryptophan closes the CDR3, a read error is the likely cause. The V and J genes are TRBV6-5 and TRBJ2-7, with D tentatively TRBD2 (6 bases). Looked up from germline, CDR1 is MNHEY and CDR2 is SVGAGI. The V end was cut by 5 bases, the J end by 3 bases, with 17 bases between. The CDR3 consists of 15 residues. Written as DNA, the CDR3 is TGTGCCAGCAGTGTGTCTGCGGGGTTTTACTACGAGCAGTACCTC. Translated, it gives CASSVSAGFYYEQYL.

This clonotype was found once. The rearrangement links TRBV25-1 to TRBJ2-5; 11 bases align to TRBD2. The CDR3 is made up of 16 amino acids. The V gene end was trimmed by 5 bases and the J gene end by 0 bases; junction bases not matched to a gene: 5. Per germline, CDR1 MGHDK and CDR2 SYGVNS. The CDR3 here is CASSYFSGRDQETQYF. The CDR3 region has the DNA TGTGCCAGCAGTTACTTTAGCGGGAGGGACCAAGAGACCCAGTACTTC. The full variable domain, its missing parts supplied by reference TRBV25-1 and TRBJ2-5, is EADIYQTPRYLVIGTGKKITLECSQTMGHDKMYWYQQDPGMELHLIHYSYGVNSTEKGDLSSESTVSRIRTEHFPLTLESARPSHTSQYLCASSYFSGRDQETQYFGPGTRLLVL.

The CDR3 loop reads CSYSDGTEAFF. In DNA form, the CDR3 reads TGCAGTTACTCGGACGGAACTGAAGCTTTCTTT. The chain employs TRBV29-1 and TRBJ1-1; unclear D gene. Germline V lookup: CDR1 SQVTM, CDR2 ANQGSEA. The CDR3 spans 11 residues. Variable domain in full (rest from reference TRBV29-1 and TRBJ1-1): SAVISQKPSRDICQRGTSLTIQCQVDSQVTMMFWYRQQPGQSLTLIATANQGSEATYESGFVIDKFPISRPNLTFSTLTVSNMSPEDSSIYLCSYSDGTEAFFGQGTRLTVV.

This clonotype was recorded at least ten times. J is TRBJ1-1 and V is TRBV2, with D possibly TRBD1 on 5 matching bases. Germline V CDR1 and CDR2: SNHLY, FYNNEI. Trimming took off 8 bases at V and 2 bases at J, with 9 bases between the two ends. The CDR3 has 12 amino acids. CDR3 protein: CASGQTNTEAFF. CDR3 DNA sequence: TGTGCCAGCGGACAAACCAACACTGAAGCTTTCTTT.

The chain recombines TRBV5-4 with TRBJ1-1, with TRBD1 as a possible D gene (6 bases). Trimming took off 0 bases at V and 4 bases at J, with 13 bases between the two ends. CDR3 length: 15 amino acids. CDR1 and CDR2 from the germline V gene are SGHNT and YYREEE (reference sequence). CDR3 nucleotide sequence: TGTGCCAGCAGCTTGGAGTACGGGACAAGCACTGAAGCTTTCTTT. Its protein product is CASSLEYGTSTEAFF.

The chain recombines TRBV30 with TRBJ2-7; unclear D gene. The CDR3 spans 11 residues. V was pared by 3 bases and J by 3 bases, with 6 bases between. Germline-derived CDR1 and CDR2 are GTSNPN and SVGIG (reference sequence). The chain's CDR3 is CAWRYGYEQYF. The CDR3 coding sequence is TGTGCCTGGAGGTACGGCTACGAGCAGTACTTC.

This clonotype was seen repeatedly, ten times or more. J is TRBJ1-5 and V is TRBV24-1, with D tentatively TRBD1 (5 bases). Looked up from germline, CDR1 is KGHDR and CDR2 is SFDVKD. The V gene lost 4 bases and the J gene lost 2 bases, with 14 bases spanning the gap. CDR3 length: 16 amino acids. This chain's CDR3 is CATSDQGVSGNQPQHF. In DNA form, the CDR3 reads TGTGCCACCAGTGACCAAGGGGTTAGCGGCAATCAGCCCCAGCATTTT.

As regards this clonotype: Compared with germline, one end of the junction differs, possibly owing to a read error. The chain couples TRBV24-1 to TRBJ2-7; 7 bases fit TRBD1. TRBJ2-1 matches the DNA end more closely, so the J call is doubtful. CDR1 is KGHDR, CDR2 SFDVKD, per germline. The CDR3 extends over 12 amino acids. CDR3 nucleotides: TGTGCCATCAGTCCGACAGGGCGAGAGCAGTTCTTC. It yields the protein CAISPTGREQFF.

Only a few counts were recorded for this clonotype. The chain uses TRBV19 and TRBJ1-1; D remains unclear. The germline V gene encodes CDR1 LNHDA and CDR2 SQIVND (reference sequence). The CDR3 sequence is 14 residues long. Trimming removed 3 bases from V and 1 base from J, with 9 bases in between. The CDR3 region has the DNA TGTGCCAGTAGTATGGTTCAGCCGAACACTGAAGCTTTCTTT. Its translation is CASSMVQPNTEAFF. The variable domain in full, with the rest retrieved from reference TRBV19 and TRBJ1-1, is DGGITQSPKYLFRKEGQNVTLSCEQNLNHDAMYWYRQDPGQGLRLIYYSQIVNDFQKGDIAEGYSVSREKKESFPLTVTSAQKNPTAFYLCASSMVQPNTEAFFGQGTRLTVV.

The chain carries TRBV10-2 and TRBJ1-1; 8 nucleotides match TRBD1. This CDR3 contains 16 residues. Germline CDR1 reads WSHSY; CDR2 reads SAAADI. Losses at the gene ends were 6 bases for V and 1 base for J; bases not matched to a gene: 10. This CDR3 reads CASSQLTGAKNTEAFF. In nucleotides, the CDR3 is TGCGCCAGCAGCCAACTGACAGGGGCGAAGAACACTGAAGCTTTCTTT.

On this clonotype itself: Its ends do not fully match the called genes, so a read error is possible. This chain joins TRBV7-3 and TRBJ2-2, with D maybe TRBD2 (6 bases). Germline V lookup: CDR1 SGHTA, CDR2 FQGTGA. The CDR3 totals 16 residues. CDR3 nucleotides: TGTGCCAGCAGCAAGCCTACTAGTGGAAACACCGGGGGGCTGTTTTTT. It specifies CASSKPTSGNTGGLFF.

In DNA form, the CDR3 reads TGTGCCAGCAGCCAACGGGTCGATGAAAAACTGTTTTTT. This gives the protein CASSQRVDEKLFF. This rearrangement joins TRBV4-2 to TRBJ1-4; no reliable D call. The CDR3 has 13 residues. The ends were cut back, 2 bases at V and 6 bases at J, with 7 bases in the middle. From germline, CDR1 is LGHNA and CDR2 YNFKEQ.